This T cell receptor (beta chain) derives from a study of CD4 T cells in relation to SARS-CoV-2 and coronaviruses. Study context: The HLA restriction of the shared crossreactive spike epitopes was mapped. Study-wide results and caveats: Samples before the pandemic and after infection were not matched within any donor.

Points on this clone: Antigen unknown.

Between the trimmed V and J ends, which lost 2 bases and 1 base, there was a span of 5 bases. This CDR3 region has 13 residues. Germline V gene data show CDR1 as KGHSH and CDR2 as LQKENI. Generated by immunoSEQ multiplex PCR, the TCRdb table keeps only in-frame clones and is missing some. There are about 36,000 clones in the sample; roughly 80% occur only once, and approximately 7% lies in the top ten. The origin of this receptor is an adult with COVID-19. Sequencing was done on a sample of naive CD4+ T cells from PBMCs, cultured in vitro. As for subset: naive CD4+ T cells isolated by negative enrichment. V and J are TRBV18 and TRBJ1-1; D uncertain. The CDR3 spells CASSPETNTEAFF. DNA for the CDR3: TGTGCCAGCTCACCAGAGACGAACACTGAAGCTTTCTTT.